This T cell receptor (beta chain) was profiled in a study of shared clonotypes between healthy human individuals. Profiling relied on immunoSEQ multiplex PCR, and the TCRdb table lists in-frame clones only, not all of them. Of roughly 1,800,000 clones in the sample, about 94% are singletons; the top ten hold around 1.2%. CD45RO-negative CD8 cells positively selected for CCR7 made up the naive population, which excluded terminally differentiated effector memory CD45RA+ cells. CDR1 and CDR2 from the germline V gene are SGHNT and YYREEE (reference sequence). The length of the CDR3 is 14 residues. The ends were cut back, 7 bases at V and 1 base at J, with 12 bases in the middle.

The source is a man aged 18 to 30 in good health. The sequencing input was naive CD8+ T cells sorted from blood. This chain joins TRBV5-4 and TRBJ2-1; D unclear. CDR3 in amino acids: CASQLETSYNEQFF. The CDR3 nucleotides are TGTGCCAGCCAGCTGGAGACTTCCTACAATGAGCAGTTCTTC.